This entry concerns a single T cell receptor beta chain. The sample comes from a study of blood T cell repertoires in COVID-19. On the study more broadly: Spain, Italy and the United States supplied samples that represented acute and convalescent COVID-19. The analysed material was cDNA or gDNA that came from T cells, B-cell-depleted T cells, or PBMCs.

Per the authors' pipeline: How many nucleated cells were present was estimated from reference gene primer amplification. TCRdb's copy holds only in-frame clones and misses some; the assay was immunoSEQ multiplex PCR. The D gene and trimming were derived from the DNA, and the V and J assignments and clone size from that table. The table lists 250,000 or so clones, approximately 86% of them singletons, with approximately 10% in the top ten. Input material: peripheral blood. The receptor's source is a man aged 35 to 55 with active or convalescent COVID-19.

As DNA, the CDR3 is TGCAGCGTTGAGGTCCAGGGCGGCACTGAAGCTTTCTTT. This translates into CSVEVQGGTEAFF. This chain uses TRBV29-1 with TRBJ1-1; weak D call: TRBD1 (5 bases). CDR3 size: 13 residues. Germline CDR1 is SQVTM and CDR2 is ANQGSEA. The germline V and J ends were trimmed by 3 bases and 4 bases, with 12 bases remaining between them.